Detailed here is one T cell receptor beta chain. The clone's antigen remains unknown. No quality values exist for individual bases; no much larger clone is one base distant. This entry is derived from a study of post-analysis software for immune sequencing data (dated by TCRdb to between 2015 and 2017). In the study overall: Recorded disease courses included relapsing-remitting, secondary progressive and progressive-relapsing multiple sclerosis, with some patients lacking subtype annotation. The patient repertoires were compared against 11 previously published healthy control repertoires obtained from donors aged 6 to 25 years. A subset of samples was prepared in parallel using single-end sample barcoding, then pooled and co-amplified after Illumina adapter ligation.

CDR1 and CDR2, per the germline V gene, are ENHRY and SYGVKD. For this chain, trimming is 4 bases at the V end and 7 bases at the J end, and the number of junction bases without a gene match is 4. The CDR3, cysteine through phenylalanine, is 13 amino acids long. Only CDR3 DNA is held: 39 bases, read in frame from base 1. The study at large found these results: Significantly higher frequencies in patients than in controls were found for roughly 5 TRBV segments, including TRBV5-6, TRBV5-1 and TRBV20-1. Compared with controls, multiple sclerosis patients had significantly lower normalized Chao1 diversity, a finding suggesting substantial peripheral T-cell clonal expansion. The control group was slightly older than the multiple sclerosis patient group. When samples were clustered directly using the F measure, samples prepared in the same batch co-clustered strongly, which prompted a batch-effect correction.

To demonstrate the VDJtools post-analysis software, the study profiled TCR beta repertoires from the peripheral blood of under 15 young patients with multiple sclerosis. The patients with multiple sclerosis were children and adolescents between roughly 6 and 17 years of age. Library generation was performed with PCR. Instrument used: Illumina HiSeq 2500. To reduce PCR and sequencing biases, unique molecular identifiers were incorporated into the TCR beta cDNA libraries. Roughly 0.5 million cDNA molecules were obtained per 1 to 10 million input T cells, so each molecule approximated one T cell. The same protocol used for the earlier healthy control dataset was applied to prepare and sequence the patient libraries. Within a given batch, samples were prepared together, multiplexed and sequenced on the same HiSeq lane. In the source study's methods: MIGEC handled the raw barcoded reads, throwing out single-read molecular identifier groups before consensus assembly and CDR3 extraction. VDJtools was used for post-analysis of the clonotype tables, and diversity was normalized by down-sampling every dataset to the size of the smallest sample. To correct batch-related cross-sample contamination, repertoire overlap clustering matched CDR3 amino acid sequences but not nucleotide sequences. In TCRdb, the public reads were trimmed at Q25 with fastp and aligned with MiXCR, with productive beta chains retained. Here each entry gathers all rows of one CDR3 protein and keeps the most common genes and DNA. TCRdb, rather than the study authors, made the V and J calls. This sample gives some 690,000 distinct CDR3 sequences in total; less than 35% of them show up just once. The top ten constitute around 0.6% of the sample.

The TCR comes from a girl aged 5 to 17 with multiple sclerosis. The chain links TRBV10-3 with TRBJ1-5; TRBD1 agrees with 7 junctional bases. Sequenced input: blood. DNA sequence: TGTGCCATCAGTGTCCAGGGGGACCAGCCCCAGCATTTT. This is translated as CAISVQGDQPQHF.